This TCR beta chain was found in a study of OX40 agonist ivuxolimab in advanced cancers. Overall study: Partial responses occurred in Three dose-escalation patients, one with hepatocellular carcinoma and two with cutaneous melanoma.

J lost 2 bases, V lost 6 bases, and 9 bases had no gene match. This CDR3 is 15 amino acids long. Germline CDR1 is KGHSH and CDR2 is LQKENI. Data came from immunoSEQ multiplex PCR; TCRdb stores just in-frame clones and leaves some out. This sample has tens of thousands of clones, with approximately 85% found just once. The chain is built from TRBV18 and TRBJ2-7; 8 positions agree with TRBD1. This TCR was recovered from an adult with an advanced solid tumor such as melanoma, head and neck, liver or kidney cancer. The sequenced sample was CD4+ or CD8+ T cells sorted from blood, obtained in a trial of the OX40 agonist ivuxolimab. The CDR3 region is CASSLGQGETYEQYF. The CDR3, as DNA: TGTGCCAGCTCGCTCGGACAGGGCGAAACCTACGAGCAGTACTTC.